The 8 T cell receptor beta chains listed next were all sequenced from one sample in a study of breast tumors, draining lymph nodes, adjacent tissues. From the multiplex PCR reads, TCRdb called clonotypes with MiXCR, one entry per CDR3 protein. The sample contains fewer than 15,000 distinct CDR3 sequences, 62% of which appear only once. The source material was tumor-adjacent breast tissue. The source of these receptors is a female donor with breast cancer. Some clones in this sample may be carry-over from other donors' samples.

The chain uses TRBV10-3 and TRBJ1-2; 9 nucleotides agree with TRBD1. This CDR3 has 15 residues. Germline V gene lookup returns CDR1 ENHRY and CDR2 SYGVKD. The junction had 11 bases not matched to a gene; V was cut back by 8 bases and J by 4 bases. This CDR3 reads CAISPGQGIGYGYTF. CDR3 DNA: TGTGCCATCTCTCCGGGACAGGGTATTGGCTATGGCTACACCTTC.

The CDR3 DNA reads TGCAGTGCTAGCGGCGGGAGGACCACAGATACGCAGTATTTT. This translates into CSASGGRTTDTQYF. This chain connects TRBV20-1 to TRBJ2-3; 8 positions match TRBD2. There are 14 residues in the CDR3. The junction had 4 bases not matched to a gene; V was cut back by 3 bases and J by 2 bases. The germline gives CDR1 DFQATT, CDR2 SNEGSKA (reference sequence).

The chain links TRBV20-1 to TRBJ2-2; D might be TRBD1 or TRBD2, each matching 7 bases. CDR1 and CDR2 from the germline V gene are DFQATT and SNEGSKA (reference sequence). V was shortened by 4 bases and J by 6 bases, with 9 bases between the two germline ends. The CDR3 length is 12 residues. The CDR3 reads CSATGGAGELFF. The CDR3 DNA follows: TGCAGTGCTACAGGGGGGGCCGGGGAGCTGTTTTTT.

The chain couples TRBV5-1 to TRBJ2-1; TRBD1 matches at 9 bases. Germline assignment: CDR1 SGHRS and CDR2 YFSETQ. CDR3 length: 16 amino acids. The trim removed 0 bases at V and 4 bases at J, leaving 5 bases unmatched. The CDR3 DNA reads as TGCGCCAGCAGCTTGGTCGGGACAGGGCTATACAATGAGCAGTTCTTC. Translating gives CASSLVGTGLYNEQFF.

In its sample, this clonotype is medium-sized. The V call is TRBV15, the J call TRBJ2-1; D is undetermined. Germline V gene sequence: CDR1 LNHNV, CDR2 YYDKDF (reference sequence). There are 14 residues in the CDR3. V lost 1 base and J lost 6, with 10 bases in between. Here the CDR3 reads CATSRGVESNEQFF. CDR3 DNA sequence: TGTGCCACCAGCAGAGGAGTAGAGAGCAATGAGCAGTTCTTC.

This clonotype was observed at least ten times. The V and J genes are TRBV28 and TRBJ2-2; D ambiguous. CDR1 MDHEN and CDR2 SYDVKM come from the germline V gene. The V and J ends lost 3 bases and 6 bases respectively, with 5 bases between them. This CDR3 contains 12 residues. In DNA, the CDR3 is TGTGCCAGCAGTTTTGGGGCCGGGGAGCTGTTTTTT. This encodes CASSFGAGELFF.

V and J are TRBV13 and TRBJ2-7, with TRBD1 matching 8 bases. Germline CDR1 is PRHDT and CDR2 is FYEKMQ (reference sequence). The CDR3 runs 14 residues. The V segment lost 3 bases and the J segment 6 bases; nucleotides outside the gene matches: 7. CDR3 nucleotides: TGTGCCAGCAGCTTGAGGTCAGGGGGCGTCGAGCAGTACTTC. This sequence encodes CASSLRSGGVEQYF. The entire variable domain, with the rest obtained from reference TRBV13 and TRBJ2-7, is as follows: AAGVIQSPRHLIKEKRETATLKCYPIPRHDTVYWYQQGPGQDPQFLISFYEKMQSDKGSIPDRFSAQQFSDYHSELNMSSLELGDSALYFCASSLRSGGVEQYFGPGTRLTVT.

This clonotype was picked up many times. J is TRBJ2-4 and V is TRBV5-6, with D tentatively TRBD1 or TRBD2 (6 bases each). Deletions cut 4 bases from V and 1 base from J, with 9 bases between. Germline V gene lookup returns CDR1 SGHDT and CDR2 YYEEEE. This CDR3 is built from 14 residues. CDR3 bases: TGTGCCAGCAGCCGGGGGCGGGCCAAAAACATTCAGTACTTC. Protein sequence: CASSRGRAKNIQYF.